This T cell receptor beta chain was recorded in a study of read filtering for tumor transcriptome and immune sequencing. The CDR3 consists of 14 residues. This clonotype has more than one count but fewer than ten. Its matching antigen is unknown. It may be a read error: a sequence one base away is much more abundant. Molecular barcoded adaptors covering alpha/delta and beta/gamma chains were used on roughly 400 ng RNA. MiXCR, applied by TCRdb to the reads, yields one record per CDR3 protein. Of about 58,000 distinct CDR3 sequences in the sample, 9% to 15% were seen once. Study-wide findings and caveats: IR-seq and RNA-seq agreed better without single-read clonotypes.

The chain links TRBV12-3 or TRBV12-4 to TRBJ2-1; 9 bases are shared with TRBD1. The sample comprised a population of CD138-negative cells sorted from bone marrow. This sequence originates from a donor over 35 with multiple myeloma. CDR3 sequence reads: CTSRTGTGTNEQFF. CDR3 DNA sequence: TGTACCAGCAGAACCGGGACAGGGACAAATGAGCAGTTCTTC.